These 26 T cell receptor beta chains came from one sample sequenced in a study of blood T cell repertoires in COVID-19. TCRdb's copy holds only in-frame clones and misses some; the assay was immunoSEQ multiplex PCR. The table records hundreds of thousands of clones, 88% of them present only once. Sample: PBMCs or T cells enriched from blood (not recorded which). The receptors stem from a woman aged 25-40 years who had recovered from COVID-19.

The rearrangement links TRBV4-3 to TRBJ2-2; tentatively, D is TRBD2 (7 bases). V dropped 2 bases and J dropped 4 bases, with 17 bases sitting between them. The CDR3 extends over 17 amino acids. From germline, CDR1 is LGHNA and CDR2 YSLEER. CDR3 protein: CASSQPSRGDTTGELFF. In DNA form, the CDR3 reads TGCGCCAGCAGCCAACCAAGCCGGGGGGACACCACCGGGGAGCTGTTTTTT.

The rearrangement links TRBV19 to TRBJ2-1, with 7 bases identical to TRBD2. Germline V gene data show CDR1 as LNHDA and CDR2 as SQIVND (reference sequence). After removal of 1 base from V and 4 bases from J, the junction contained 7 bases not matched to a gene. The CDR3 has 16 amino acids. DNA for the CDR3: TGTGCCAGTAGTATAGGACAGCGGGGAGATTACAATGAGCAGTTCTTC. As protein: CASSIGQRGDYNEQFF.

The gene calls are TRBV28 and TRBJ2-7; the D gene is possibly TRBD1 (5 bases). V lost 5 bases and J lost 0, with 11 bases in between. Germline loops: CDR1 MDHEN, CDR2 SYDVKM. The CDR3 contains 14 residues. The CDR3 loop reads CASSPMGPSYEQYF. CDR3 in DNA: TGTGCCAGCAGTCCCATGGGGCCCTCCTACGAGCAGTACTTC.

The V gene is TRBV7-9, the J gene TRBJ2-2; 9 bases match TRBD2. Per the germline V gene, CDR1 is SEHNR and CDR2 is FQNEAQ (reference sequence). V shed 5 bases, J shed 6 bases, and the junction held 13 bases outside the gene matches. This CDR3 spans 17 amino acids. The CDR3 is CASSAGAGGPWPGELFF. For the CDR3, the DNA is TGTGCCAGCAGCGCCGGGGCGGGGGGGCCTTGGCCCGGGGAGCTGTTTTTT.

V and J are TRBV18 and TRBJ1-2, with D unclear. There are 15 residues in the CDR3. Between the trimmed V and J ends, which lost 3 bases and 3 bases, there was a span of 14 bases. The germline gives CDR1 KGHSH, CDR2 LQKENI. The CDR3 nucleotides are TGTGCCAGCTCACCTCCCGTCAGGAGGGACTATGGCTACACCTTC. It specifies CASSPPVRRDYGYTF.

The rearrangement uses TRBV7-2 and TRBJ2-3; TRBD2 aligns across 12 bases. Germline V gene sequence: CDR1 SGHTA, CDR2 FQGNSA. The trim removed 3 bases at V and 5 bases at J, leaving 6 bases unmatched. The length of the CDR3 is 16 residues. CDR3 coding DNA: TGTGCCAGCAGCTTTACTAGCGGGGGGTACCGAGATACGCAGTATTTT. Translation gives CASSFTSGGYRDTQYF.

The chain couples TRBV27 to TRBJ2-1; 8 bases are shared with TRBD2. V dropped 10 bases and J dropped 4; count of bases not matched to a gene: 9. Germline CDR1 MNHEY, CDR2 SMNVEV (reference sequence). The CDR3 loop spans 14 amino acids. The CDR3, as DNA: TGTGCCACTAACCACGGGGGGGCTTACAATGAGCAGTTCTTC. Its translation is CATNHGGAYNEQFF.

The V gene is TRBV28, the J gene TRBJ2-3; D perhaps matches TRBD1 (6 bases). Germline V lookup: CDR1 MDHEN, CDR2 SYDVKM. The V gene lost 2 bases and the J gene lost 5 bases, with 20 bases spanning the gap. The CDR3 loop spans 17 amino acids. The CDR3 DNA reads TGTGCCAGCAGTTTAACGGGGCGGCCAGGGGCGGAAGATACGCAGTATTTT. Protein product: CASSLTGRPGAEDTQYF.

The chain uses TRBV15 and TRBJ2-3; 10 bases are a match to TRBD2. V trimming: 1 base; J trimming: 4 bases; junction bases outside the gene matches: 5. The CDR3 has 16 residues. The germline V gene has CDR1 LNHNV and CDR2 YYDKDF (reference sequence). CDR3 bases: TGTGCCACCAGCAGAGTGGCTAGCGGGAGACCAGATACGCAGTATTTT. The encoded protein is CATSRVASGRPDTQYF.

The CDR3 sequence: CASSSRTVDSGYTF. In DNA form, the CDR3 reads TGTGCCAGCAGCTCCCGGACTGTGGATTCTGGCTACACCTTC. This chain links TRBV9 with TRBJ1-2; D not resolved. V shed 4 bases and J shed 7 bases, with 17 bases lying between them. In germline, CDR1 is SGDLS, CDR2 YYNGEE. The CDR3 length is 14 residues.

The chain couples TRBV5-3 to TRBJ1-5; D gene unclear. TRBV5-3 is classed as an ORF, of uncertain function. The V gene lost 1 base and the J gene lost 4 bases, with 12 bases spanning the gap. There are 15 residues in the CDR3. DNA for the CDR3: TGTGCCAGAAGCTTGCCCCGGCTGCGGAATCAGCCCCAGCATTTT. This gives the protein CARSLPRLRNQPQHF.

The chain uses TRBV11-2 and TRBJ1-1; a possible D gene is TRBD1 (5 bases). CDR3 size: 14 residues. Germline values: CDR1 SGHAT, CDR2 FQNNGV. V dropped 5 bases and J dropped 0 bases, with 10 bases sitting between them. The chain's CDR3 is CASSPGLMNTEAFF. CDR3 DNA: TGTGCCAGCAGCCCGGGACTGATGAACACTGAAGCTTTCTTT.

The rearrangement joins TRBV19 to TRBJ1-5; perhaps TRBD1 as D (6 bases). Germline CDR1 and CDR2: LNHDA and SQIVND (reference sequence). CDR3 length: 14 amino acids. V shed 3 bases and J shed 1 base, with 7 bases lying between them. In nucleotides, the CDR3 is TGTGCCAGTAGTATTGGACAGAGCAATCAGCCCCAGCATTTT. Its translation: CASSIGQSNQPQHF.

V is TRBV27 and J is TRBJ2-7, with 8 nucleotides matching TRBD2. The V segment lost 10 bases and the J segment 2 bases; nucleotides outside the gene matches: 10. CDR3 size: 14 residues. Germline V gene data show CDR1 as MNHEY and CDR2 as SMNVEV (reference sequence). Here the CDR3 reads CATTGAGGAYEQYF. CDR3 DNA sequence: TGTGCCACCACCGGGGCGGGGGGCGCCTACGAGCAGTACTTC.

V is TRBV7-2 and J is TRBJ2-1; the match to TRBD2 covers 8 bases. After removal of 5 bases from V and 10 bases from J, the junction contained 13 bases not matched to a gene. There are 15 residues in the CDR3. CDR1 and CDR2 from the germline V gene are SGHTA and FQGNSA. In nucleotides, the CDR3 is TGTGCCAGCAGCCCCCACCCCGGACTAGCTGGGGAGCAGTTCTTC. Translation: CASSPHPGLAGEQFF.

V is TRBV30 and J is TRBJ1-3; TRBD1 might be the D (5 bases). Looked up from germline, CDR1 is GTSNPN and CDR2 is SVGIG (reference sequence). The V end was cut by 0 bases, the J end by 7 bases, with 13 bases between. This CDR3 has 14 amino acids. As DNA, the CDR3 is TGTGCCTGGAGTGTATTAGACAGTTGGAACACCATATATTTT. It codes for CAWSVLDSWNTIYF.

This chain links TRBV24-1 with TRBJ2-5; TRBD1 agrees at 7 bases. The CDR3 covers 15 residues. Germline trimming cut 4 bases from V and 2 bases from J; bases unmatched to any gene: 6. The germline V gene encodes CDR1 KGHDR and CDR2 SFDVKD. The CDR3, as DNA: TGTGCCACCAGTGAACACCGACAGGGACAAGAGACCCAGTACTTC. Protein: CATSEHRQGQETQYF.

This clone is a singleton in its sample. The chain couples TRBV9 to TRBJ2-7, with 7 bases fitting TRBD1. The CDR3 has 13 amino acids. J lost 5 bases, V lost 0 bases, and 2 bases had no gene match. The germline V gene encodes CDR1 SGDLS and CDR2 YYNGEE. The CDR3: CASSVGGGDEQYF. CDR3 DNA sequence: TGTGCCAGCAGCGTAGGAGGGGGCGACGAGCAGTACTTC.

CDR3 protein: CAISEGMTGVQETQYF. CDR3 DNA: TGTGCCATCAGTGAGGGGATGACAGGGGTCCAAGAGACCCAGTACTTC. The chain joins TRBV10-3 to TRBJ2-5; 8 nucleotides align to TRBD1. This CDR3 region has 16 residues. Germline loops: CDR1 ENHRY, CDR2 SYGVKD. J was trimmed by 1 base and V by 2 bases; bases with no gene match: 6.

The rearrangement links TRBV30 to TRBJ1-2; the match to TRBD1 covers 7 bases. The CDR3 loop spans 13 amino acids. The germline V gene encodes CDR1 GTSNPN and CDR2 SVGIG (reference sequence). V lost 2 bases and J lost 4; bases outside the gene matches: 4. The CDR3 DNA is TGTGCCTGGAGTCCGGGGACAGTCTATGGCTACACCTTC. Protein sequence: CAWSPGTVYGYTF.

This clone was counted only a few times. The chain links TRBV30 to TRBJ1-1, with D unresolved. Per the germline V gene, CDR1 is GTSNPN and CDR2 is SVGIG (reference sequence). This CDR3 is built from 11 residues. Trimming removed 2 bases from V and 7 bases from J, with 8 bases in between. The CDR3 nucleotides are TGTGCCTGGAGTCAGGTGGGTGAAGCTTTCTTT. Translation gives CAWSQVGEAFF. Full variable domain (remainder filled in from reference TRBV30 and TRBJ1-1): SQTIHQWPATLVQPVGSPLSLECTVEGTSNPNLYWYRQAAGRGLQLLFYSVGIGQISSEVPQNLSASRPQDRQFILSSKKLLLSDSGFYLCAWSQVGEAFFGQGTRLTVV.

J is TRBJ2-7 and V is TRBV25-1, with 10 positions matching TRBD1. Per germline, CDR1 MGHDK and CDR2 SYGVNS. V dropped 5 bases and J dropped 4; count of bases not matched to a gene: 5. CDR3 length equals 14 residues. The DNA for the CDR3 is TGTGCCAGCAGTCTGGGACAGGGGTCTTACGAGCAGTACTTC. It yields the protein CASSLGQGSYEQYF.

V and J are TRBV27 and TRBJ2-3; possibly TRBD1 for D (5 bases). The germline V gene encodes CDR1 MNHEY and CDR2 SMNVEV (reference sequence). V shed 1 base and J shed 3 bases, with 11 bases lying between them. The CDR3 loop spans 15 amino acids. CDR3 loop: CASSLLVQDTDTQYF. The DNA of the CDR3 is TGTGCCAGCAGTTTATTGGTACAGGATACAGATACGCAGTATTTT.

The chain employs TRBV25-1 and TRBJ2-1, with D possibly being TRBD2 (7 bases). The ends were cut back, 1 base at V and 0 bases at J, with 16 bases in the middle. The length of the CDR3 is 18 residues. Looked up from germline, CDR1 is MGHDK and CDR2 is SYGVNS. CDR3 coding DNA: TGTGCCAGCAGTGAATTAAGGGGGGGTCTAAGCTCCTACAATGAGCAGTTCTTC. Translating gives CASSELRGGLSSYNEQFF.

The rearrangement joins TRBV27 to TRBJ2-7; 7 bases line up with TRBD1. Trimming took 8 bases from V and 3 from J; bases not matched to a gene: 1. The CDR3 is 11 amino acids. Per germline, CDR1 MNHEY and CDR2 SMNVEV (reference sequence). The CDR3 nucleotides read TGTGCCAGCCGACAGGGCTACGAGCAGTACTTC. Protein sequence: CASRQGYEQYF.

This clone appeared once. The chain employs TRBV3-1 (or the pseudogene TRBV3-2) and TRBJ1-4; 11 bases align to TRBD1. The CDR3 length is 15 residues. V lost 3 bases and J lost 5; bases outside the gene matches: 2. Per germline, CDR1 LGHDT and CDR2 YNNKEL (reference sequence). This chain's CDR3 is CASSQRDRGNEKLFF. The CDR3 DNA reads TGTGCCAGCAGCCAGAGGGACAGGGGGAATGAAAAACTGTTTTTT.